The 16 T cell receptor beta chains below come from one sample, sequenced in a study of control samples from healthy donors and cancer patients. Clones were read by immunoSEQ multiplex PCR, and TCRdb kept only the in-frame ones, dropping some. This table has around 140,000 clones, more than 80% appearing once. The sample taken for sequencing was blood. The receptor set was obtained from a man aged 40-49 years in good health.

V usage is TRBV15 and J usage is TRBJ1-4, with 7 bases that match TRBD1. The CDR3 has 15 residues. The germline V gene has CDR1 LNHNV and CDR2 YYDKDF (reference sequence). V was pared by 3 bases and J by 7 bases, with 8 bases of the junction left unmatched. DNA of the CDR3: TGTGCCACCAGCAGTCACCGGGACAGTCGTGAAAAACTGTTTTTT. This codes for CATSSHRDSREKLFF.

This clone was seen a few times. This chain joins TRBV11-2 and TRBJ2-6; 11 nucleotides line up with TRBD1. This CDR3 spans 20 amino acids. J lost 0 bases, V lost 4 bases, and 11 bases had no gene match. Germline lookup yields CDR1 SGHAT and CDR2 FQNNGV. The CDR3 sequence is CASSSDRDRGSSSGANVLTF. The DNA for the CDR3 is TGTGCCAGCAGCTCAGACCGGGACAGGGGGTCGAGCTCTGGGGCCAACGTCCTGACTTTC.

This chain links TRBV30 with TRBJ2-7; TRBD1 is a possible D gene (5 bases). The germline CDR1 and CDR2 sequences are GTSNPN and SVGIG (reference sequence). The CDR3 runs to 15 residues. The CDR3 reads CGPVSDSKKAYEQYF. The DNA of the CDR3 is TGTGGGCCCGTTTCCGACAGTAAAAAAGCCTACGAGCAGTACTTC.

The V call is TRBV24-1, the J call TRBJ2-7, with 8 bases fitting TRBD1. CDR1 is KGHDR, CDR2 SFDVKD, per germline. The J segment lost 0 bases and the V segment lost 5 bases, leaving 11 bases of the junction unmatched. This CDR3 is built from 17 residues. The CDR3 is CATSGQSRTGISYEQYF. The CDR3 DNA reads as TGTGCCACCAGTGGACAAAGTCGGACAGGGATCTCCTACGAGCAGTACTTC.

This rearrangement joins TRBV4-1 to TRBJ1-5; possible D gene TRBD1, 5 bases. Trimming removed 1 base at V and 1 base at J, with 8 bases between. This CDR3 region has 15 residues. Germline V gives CDR1 MGHRA, CDR2 YSYEKL. The CDR3, as DNA: TGCGCCAGCAGCCAAGGACAGATGAGCAATCAGCCCCAGCATTTT. Translating it yields CASSQGQMSNQPQHF.

The chain employs TRBV2 and TRBJ1-3; 9 bases are a match to TRBD1. The V and J ends lost 6 bases and 4 bases, in that order; junction bases with no gene match: 4. Germline loops: CDR1 SNHLY, CDR2 FYNNEI. There are 14 residues in the CDR3. The CDR3 DNA sequence: TGTGCCAGCAGGGAAACAGGGGGCGGAAACACCATATATTTT. This sequence encodes CASRETGGGNTIYF. The entire variable domain, with the rest obtained from reference TRBV2 and TRBJ1-3, is as follows: EPEVTQTPSHQVTQMGQEVILRCVPISNHLYFYWYRQILGQKVEFLVSFYNNEISEKSEIFDDQFSVERPDGSNFTLKIRSTKLEDSAMYFCASRETGGGNTIYFGEGSWLTVV.

In this sample, this clone turned up a few times. This chain's CDR3 is CASSQEFRLDFHTQYF. CDR3 DNA sequence: TGTGCCAGCAGCCAAGAATTTCGGCTAGATTTTCATACGCAGTATTTT. The chain recombines TRBV4-2 with TRBJ2-3, with D unclear. The CDR3 loop spans 16 amino acids. The germline V and J ends were trimmed by 0 bases and 7 bases, with 17 bases remaining between them. Germline loops: CDR1 LGHNA, CDR2 YNFKEQ.

The chain combines TRBV3-1 (or the pseudogene TRBV3-2) with TRBJ1-2; no firm D call. This CDR3 has 14 amino acids. With 0 bases removed from V and 0 bases from J, the gap between germline ends came to 5 bases. Germline assignment: CDR1 LGHDT and CDR2 YNNKEL (reference sequence). The CDR3 loop is CASSQEPANYGYTF. The CDR3 DNA reads TGTGCCAGCAGCCAAGAGCCGGCTAACTATGGCTACACCTTC.

The chain has TRBV29-1 and TRBJ2-4, with 8 bases fitting TRBD1. Losses at the gene ends were 7 bases for V and 6 bases for J; bases not matched to a gene: 11. The germline V gene has CDR1 SQVTM and CDR2 ANQGSEA. The length of the CDR3 is 14 residues. The DNA for the CDR3 is TGCAGCGCTACCCACCGTGGACAGGGAAACATTCAGTACTTC. Amino acids: CSATHRGQGNIQYF.

V usage is TRBV9 and J usage is TRBJ1-2; possible D gene TRBD1, 5 bases. The germline CDR1 and CDR2 sequences are SGDLS and YYNGEE. The CDR3 is made up of 15 amino acids. The ends were cut back, 0 bases at V and 8 bases at J, with 17 bases in the middle. CDR3 sequence reads: CASSVDPGQVNGYTF. In nucleotides, the CDR3 is TGTGCCAGCAGCGTAGATCCCGGACAAGTCAACGGCTACACCTTC.

The V call is TRBV12-5, the J call TRBJ2-2; no reliable D call. Trimming took off 3 bases at V and 5 bases at J, with 7 bases between the two ends. The V gene's germline CDR1 is LGHNT and CDR2 FRNRAP. The CDR3 loop spans 13 amino acids. The CDR3, as DNA: TGTGCTAGTGGTTTTCTAGGGACCGGGGAGCTGTTTTTT. Encoded protein: CASGFLGTGELFF.

Notes on this clone: Other DNA sequences in the sample encode the same CDR3. This rearrangement joins TRBV5-1 to TRBJ1-1, with D unresolved. The CDR3 runs 13 residues. Germline V CDR1 and CDR2: SGHRS, YFSETQ. Trimming removed 1 base from V and 1 base from J, with 5 bases in between. The CDR3 DNA follows: TGCGCCAGCAGCTTGAATCAGAACACTGAAGCTTTCTTT. This encodes CASSLNQNTEAFF.

The V call is TRBV19, the J call TRBJ1-2, with 7 nucleotides matching TRBD1. Germline CDR1 is LNHDA and CDR2 is SQIVND (reference sequence). The CDR3 has 13 amino acids. V was pared by 4 bases and J by 8 bases, with 7 bases of the junction left unmatched. The CDR3 nucleotides read TGTGCCAGTAGTAACACCCGACAGGGCGGCTACACCTTC. Translated: CASSNTRQGGYTF.

The V and J genes are TRBV28 and TRBJ2-3, with D possibly matching TRBD1 (6 bases). The CDR3 extends over 15 amino acids. Germline V gene lookup returns CDR1 MDHEN and CDR2 SYDVKM. Trimming removed 5 bases at V and 6 bases at J, with 18 bases between. This CDR3 reads CASSRPLEQGDTQYF. DNA of the CDR3: TGTGCCAGCAGTCGCCCTCTCGAGCAGGGGGATACGCAGTATTTT. The variable domain in full, with the rest retrieved from reference TRBV28 and TRBJ2-3, is DVKVTQSSRYLVKRTGEKVFLECVQDMDHENMFWYRQDPGLGLRLIYFSYDVKMKEKGDIPEGYSVSREKKERFSLILESASTNQTSMYLCASSRPLEQGDTQYFGPGTRLTVL.

The chain couples TRBV4-1 to TRBJ2-3, with D perhaps given as TRBD1 or TRBD2 (5 bases each). The V and J ends lost 0 bases and 1 base respectively, with 11 bases between them. The CDR3 is 16 amino acids. Germline V gene data show CDR1 as MGHRA and CDR2 as YSYEKL. CDR3 sequence reads: CASSQDIGGRTDTQYF. Written as DNA, the CDR3 is TGCGCCAGCAGCCAAGATATTGGGGGACGCACAGATACGCAGTATTTT.

The V and J genes are TRBV29-1 and TRBJ2-3; 10 bases agree with TRBD1. CDR1 is SQVTM, CDR2 ANQGSEA, per germline. Trimming at V came to 7 bases and at J to 4 bases, leaving 8 bases not matched to a gene. The CDR3 covers 14 residues. In DNA form, the CDR3 reads TGCAGCGCCTGGCCGGGACAGGGGCCAGATACGCAGTATTTT. It codes for CSAWPGQGPDTQYF.